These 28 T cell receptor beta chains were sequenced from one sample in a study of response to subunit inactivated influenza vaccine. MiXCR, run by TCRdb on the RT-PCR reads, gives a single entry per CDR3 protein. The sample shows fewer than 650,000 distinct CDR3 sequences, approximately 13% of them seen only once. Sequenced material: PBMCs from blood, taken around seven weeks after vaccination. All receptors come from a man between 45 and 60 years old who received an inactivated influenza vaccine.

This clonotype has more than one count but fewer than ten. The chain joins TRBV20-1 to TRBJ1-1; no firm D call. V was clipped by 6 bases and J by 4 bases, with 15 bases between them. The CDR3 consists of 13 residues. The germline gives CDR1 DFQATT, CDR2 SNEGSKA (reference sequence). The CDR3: CSASDTLSTEAFF. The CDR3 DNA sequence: TGCAGTGCCTCCGACACATTAAGCACTGAAGCTTTCTTT.

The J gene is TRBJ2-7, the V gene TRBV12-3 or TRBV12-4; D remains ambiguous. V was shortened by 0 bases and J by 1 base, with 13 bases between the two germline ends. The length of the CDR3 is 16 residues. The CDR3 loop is CASSLALKGFSYEQYF. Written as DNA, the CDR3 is TGTGCCAGCAGTTTAGCGCTTAAAGGGTTTTCCTACGAGCAGTACTTC.

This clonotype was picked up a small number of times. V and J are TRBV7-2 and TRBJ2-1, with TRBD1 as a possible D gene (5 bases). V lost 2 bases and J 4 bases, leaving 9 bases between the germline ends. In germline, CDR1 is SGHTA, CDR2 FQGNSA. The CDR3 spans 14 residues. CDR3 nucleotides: TGTGCCAGCAGCTTATGGGGCAGTTACAATGAGCAGTTCTTC. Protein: CASSLWGSYNEQFF.

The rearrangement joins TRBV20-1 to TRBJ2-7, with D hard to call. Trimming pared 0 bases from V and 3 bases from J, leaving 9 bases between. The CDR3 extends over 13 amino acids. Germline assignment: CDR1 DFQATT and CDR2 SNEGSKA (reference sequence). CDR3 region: CSARDRVHYEQYF. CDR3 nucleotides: TGCAGTGCTAGAGATAGGGTGCACTACGAGCAGTACTTC.

As DNA, the CDR3 is TGTGCCAGCAGCTTGATCCGACAGGGTTACACAGATACGCAGTATTTT. This translates into CASSLIRQGYTDTQYF. The chain couples TRBV6-1 to TRBJ2-3, with 7 bases matching TRBD1. The CDR3 consists of 16 residues. V was clipped by 6 bases and J by 2 bases; unmatched bases: 11. The germline V gene encodes CDR1 MNHNS and CDR2 SASEGT.

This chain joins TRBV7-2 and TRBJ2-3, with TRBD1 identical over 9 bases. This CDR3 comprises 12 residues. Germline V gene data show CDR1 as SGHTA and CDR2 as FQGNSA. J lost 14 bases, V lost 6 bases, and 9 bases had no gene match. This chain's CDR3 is CASRATGGQGYF. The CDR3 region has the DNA TGTGCCAGCAGAGCAACAGGGGGCCAGGGGTATTTT.

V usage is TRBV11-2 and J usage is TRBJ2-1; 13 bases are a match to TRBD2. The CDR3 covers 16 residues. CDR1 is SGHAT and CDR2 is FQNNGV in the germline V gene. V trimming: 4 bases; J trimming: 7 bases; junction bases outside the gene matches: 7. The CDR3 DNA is TGTGCCAGCAGCTCGGGGACTAGCGGGAAGGGGAATGAGCAGTTCTTC. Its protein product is CASSSGTSGKGNEQFF.

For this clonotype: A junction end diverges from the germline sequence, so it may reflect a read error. Here the CDR3 reads CASMNGHLNNGELFF. DNA for the CDR3: TGTGCCAGCATGAATGGGCACCTTAACAACGGGGAGCTGTTTTTT. This rearrangement joins TRBV7-2 to TRBJ2-2; D is unresolved. CDR1 SGHTA and CDR2 FQGNSA come from the germline V gene. This CDR3 is built from 15 residues.

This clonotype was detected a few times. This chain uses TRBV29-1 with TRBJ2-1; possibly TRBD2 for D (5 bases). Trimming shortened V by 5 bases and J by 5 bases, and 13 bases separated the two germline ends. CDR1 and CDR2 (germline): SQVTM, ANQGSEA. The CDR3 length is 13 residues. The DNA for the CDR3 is TGCAGCGTTTTGAGGGCACCCCACAATGAGCAGTTCTTC. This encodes CSVLRAPHNEQFF.

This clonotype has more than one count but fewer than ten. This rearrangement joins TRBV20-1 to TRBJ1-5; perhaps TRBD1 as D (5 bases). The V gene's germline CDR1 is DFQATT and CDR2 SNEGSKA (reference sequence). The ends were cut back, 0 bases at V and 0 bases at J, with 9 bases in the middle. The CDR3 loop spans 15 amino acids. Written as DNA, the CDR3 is TGCAGTGCTAGAGATTGGGGGAATAGCAATCAGCCCCAGCATTTT. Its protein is CSARDWGNSNQPQHF.

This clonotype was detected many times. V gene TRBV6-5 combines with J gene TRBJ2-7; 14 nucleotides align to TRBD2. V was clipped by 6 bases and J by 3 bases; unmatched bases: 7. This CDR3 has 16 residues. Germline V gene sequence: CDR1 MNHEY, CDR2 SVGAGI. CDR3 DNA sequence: TGTGCCAGCAGCTATGGACTAGCGGGAGGATTCTACGAGCAGTACTTC. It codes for CASSYGLAGGFYEQYF.

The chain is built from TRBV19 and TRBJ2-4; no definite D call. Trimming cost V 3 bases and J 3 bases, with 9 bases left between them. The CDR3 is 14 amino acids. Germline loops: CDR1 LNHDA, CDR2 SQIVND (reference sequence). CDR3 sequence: CASSISPSKNIQYF. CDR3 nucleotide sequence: TGTGCCAGTAGTATCTCCCCCAGCAAAAACATTCAGTACTTC.

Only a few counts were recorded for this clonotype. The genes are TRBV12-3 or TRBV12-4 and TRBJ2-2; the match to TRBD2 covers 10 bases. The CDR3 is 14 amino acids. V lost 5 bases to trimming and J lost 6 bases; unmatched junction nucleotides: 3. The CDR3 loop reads CASSSSGGPGELFF. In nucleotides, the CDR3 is TGTGCCAGCAGTAGTAGCGGGGGGCCCGGGGAGCTGTTTTTT.

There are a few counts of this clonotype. This CDR3 is CSARDVGTGSSYEQYF. Here the CDR3 DNA reads TGCAGTGCTAGAGATGTGGGGACAGGGAGCTCCTACGAGCAGTACTTC. V is TRBV20-1 and J is TRBJ2-7; TRBD1 matches 9 bases. The CDR3 has 16 amino acids. Germline CDR1 is DFQATT and CDR2 is SNEGSKA (reference sequence). The trim removed 0 bases at V and 0 bases at J, leaving 6 bases unmatched.

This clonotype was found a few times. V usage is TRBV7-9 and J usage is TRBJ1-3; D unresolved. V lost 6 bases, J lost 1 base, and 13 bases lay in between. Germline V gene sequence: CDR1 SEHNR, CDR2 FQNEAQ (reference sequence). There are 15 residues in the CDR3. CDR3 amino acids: CASRDEVKSGNTIYF. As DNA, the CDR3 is TGTGCCAGCAGGGACGAAGTAAAATCTGGAAACACCATATATTTT.

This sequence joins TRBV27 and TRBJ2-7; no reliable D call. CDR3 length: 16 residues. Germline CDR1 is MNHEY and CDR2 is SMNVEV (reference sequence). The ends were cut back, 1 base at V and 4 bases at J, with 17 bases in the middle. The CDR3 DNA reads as TGTGCCAGCAGTTTATTGGTAGGCCTAATGGTATACGAGCAGTACTTC. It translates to CASSLLVGLMVYEQYF.

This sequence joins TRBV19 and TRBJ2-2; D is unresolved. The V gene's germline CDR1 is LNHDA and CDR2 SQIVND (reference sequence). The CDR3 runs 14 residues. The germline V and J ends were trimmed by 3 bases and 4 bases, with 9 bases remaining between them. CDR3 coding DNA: TGTGCCAGTAGTATCGGCGTTTCCACCGGGGAGCTGTTTTTT. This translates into CASSIGVSTGELFF.

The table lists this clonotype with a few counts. CDR3 nucleotides: TGCGCCAGCAGTCTTCTCAAGACGGGACACGAGGAGCAGTACTTC. Its translation is CASSLLKTGHEEQYF. The J gene is TRBJ2-7, the V gene TRBV5-1, with D perhaps matching TRBD1 (6 bases). V lost 5 bases, J lost 7 bases, and 22 bases lay in between. The CDR3 is made up of 15 amino acids. Looked up from germline, CDR1 is SGHRS and CDR2 is YFSETQ.

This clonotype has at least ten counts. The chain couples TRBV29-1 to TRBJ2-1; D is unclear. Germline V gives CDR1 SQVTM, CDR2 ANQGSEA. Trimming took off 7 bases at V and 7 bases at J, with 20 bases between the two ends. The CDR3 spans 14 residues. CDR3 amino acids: CSALSWYALNEQFF. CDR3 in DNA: TGCAGCGCCCTGAGTTGGTACGCATTGAATGAGCAGTTCTTC.

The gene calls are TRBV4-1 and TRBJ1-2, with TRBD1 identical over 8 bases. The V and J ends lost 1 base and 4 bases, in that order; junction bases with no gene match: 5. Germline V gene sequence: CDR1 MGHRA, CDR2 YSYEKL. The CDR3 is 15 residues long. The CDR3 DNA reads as TGCGCCAGCAGCCAAGGTCAAACAGGGGGCTATGGCTACACCTTC. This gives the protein CASSQGQTGGYGYTF.

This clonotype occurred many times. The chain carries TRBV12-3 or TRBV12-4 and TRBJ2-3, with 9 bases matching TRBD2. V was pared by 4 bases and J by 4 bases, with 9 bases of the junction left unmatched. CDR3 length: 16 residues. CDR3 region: CASSSPGTSLPDTQYF. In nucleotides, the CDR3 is TGTGCCAGCAGTTCCCCCGGGACTAGCTTGCCAGATACGCAGTATTTT.

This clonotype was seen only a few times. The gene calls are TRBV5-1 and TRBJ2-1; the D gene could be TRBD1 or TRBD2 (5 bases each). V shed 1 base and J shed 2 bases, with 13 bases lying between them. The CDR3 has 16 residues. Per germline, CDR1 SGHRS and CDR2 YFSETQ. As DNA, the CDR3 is TGCGCCAGCAGCTTGTACGGGGACCCCGCCTACAATGAGCAGTTCTTC. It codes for CASSLYGDPAYNEQFF.

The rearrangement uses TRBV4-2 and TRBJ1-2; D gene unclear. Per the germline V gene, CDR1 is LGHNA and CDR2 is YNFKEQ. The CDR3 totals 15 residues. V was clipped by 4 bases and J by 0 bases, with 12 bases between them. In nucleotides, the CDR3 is TGTGCCAGCAGCCCCTCCGACGGACCTAACTATGGCTACACCTTC. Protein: CASSPSDGPNYGYTF.

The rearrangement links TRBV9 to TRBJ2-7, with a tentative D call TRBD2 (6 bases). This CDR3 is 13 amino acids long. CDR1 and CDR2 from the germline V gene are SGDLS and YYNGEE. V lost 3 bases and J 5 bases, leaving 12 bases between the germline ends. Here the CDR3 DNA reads TGTGCCAGCAGCGATGGTGGAGGGAACGAGCAGTACTTC. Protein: CASSDGGGNEQYF. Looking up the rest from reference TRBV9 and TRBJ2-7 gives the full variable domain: DSGVTQTPKHLITATGQRVTLRCSPRSGDLSVYWYQQSLDQGLQFLIQYYNGEERAKGNILERFSAQQFPDLHSELNLSSLELGDSALYFCASSDGGGNEQYFGPGTRLTVT.

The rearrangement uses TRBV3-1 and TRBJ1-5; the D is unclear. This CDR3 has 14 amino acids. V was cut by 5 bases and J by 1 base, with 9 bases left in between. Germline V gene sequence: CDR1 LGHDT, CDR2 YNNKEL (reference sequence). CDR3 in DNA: TGTGCCAGCAGCGCTGGGGTGAGCAATCAGCCCCAGCATTTT. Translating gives CASSAGVSNQPQHF.

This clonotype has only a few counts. CDR3 amino acids: CASRRDRGTNEQFF. The CDR3, as DNA: TGCGCCAGCAGGAGGGACAGGGGCACCAATGAGCAGTTCTTC. The chain uses TRBV4-3 and TRBJ2-1; TRBD1 agrees at 10 bases. This CDR3 region has 14 residues. The germline V gene has CDR1 LGHNA and CDR2 YSLEER. The J segment lost 6 bases and the V segment lost 6 bases, leaving 5 bases of the junction unmatched.

CDR3 DNA sequence: TGCAGTGCCCATAGGGGGGTGGCCTACGAGCAGTACTTC. Translation: CSAHRGVAYEQYF. The chain uses TRBV20-1 and TRBJ2-7; D tentatively fits TRBD1 or TRBD2 (6 bases each). With 6 bases removed from V and 2 bases from J, the gap between germline ends came to 14 bases. The germline V gene has CDR1 DFQATT and CDR2 SNEGSKA (reference sequence). The CDR3 is made up of 13 amino acids.

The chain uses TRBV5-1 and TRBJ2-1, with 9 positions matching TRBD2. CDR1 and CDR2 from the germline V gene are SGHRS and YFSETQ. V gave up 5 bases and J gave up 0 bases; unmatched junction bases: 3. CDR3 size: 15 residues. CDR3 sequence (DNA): TGCGCCAGCAGAGGTAGCGGGAGCTCCTACAATGAGCAGTTCTTC. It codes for CASRGSGSSYNEQFF.